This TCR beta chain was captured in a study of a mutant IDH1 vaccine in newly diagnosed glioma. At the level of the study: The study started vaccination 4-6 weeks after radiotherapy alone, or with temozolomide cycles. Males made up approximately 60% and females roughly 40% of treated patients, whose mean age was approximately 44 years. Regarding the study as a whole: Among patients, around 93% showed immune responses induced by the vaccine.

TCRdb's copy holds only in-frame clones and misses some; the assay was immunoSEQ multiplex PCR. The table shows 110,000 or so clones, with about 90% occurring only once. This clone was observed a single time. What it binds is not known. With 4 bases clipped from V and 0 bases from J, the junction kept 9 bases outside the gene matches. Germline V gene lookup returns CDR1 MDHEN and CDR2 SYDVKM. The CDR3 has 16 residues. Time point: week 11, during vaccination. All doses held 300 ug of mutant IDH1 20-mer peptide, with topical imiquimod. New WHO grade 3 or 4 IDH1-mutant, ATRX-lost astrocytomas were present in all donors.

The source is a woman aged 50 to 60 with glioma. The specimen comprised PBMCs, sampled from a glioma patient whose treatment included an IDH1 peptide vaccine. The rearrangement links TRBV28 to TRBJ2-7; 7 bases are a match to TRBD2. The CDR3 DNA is TGTGCCAGCAGTTACCCTCCCGGGGAGGGCTCCTACGAGCAGTACTTC. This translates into CASSYPPGEGSYEQYF.